The 31 T cell receptor beta chains listed next were all sequenced from one sample in a study of control samples from healthy donors and cancer patients. Clones were sequenced by immunoSEQ multiplex PCR, and TCRdb holds only the in-frame ones, with some missing. Counted here are around 90,000 clones, around nine tenths occurring once; the ten biggest clones make up 21%. Sequencing used blood. These receptors were taken from a man between 25 and 39 years old in good health.

The V call is TRBV7-9, the J call TRBJ1-1; no clear D. V was trimmed by 4 bases and J by 1 base, leaving 7 bases between them. CDR3 length: 13 residues. Germline CDR1 and CDR2: SEHNR and FQNEAQ (reference sequence). CDR3 sequence (DNA): TGTGCCAGCAGCTCACCAGGGAACACTGAAGCTTTCTTT. The encoded protein is CASSSPGNTEAFF.

This clone was seen more than once but under ten times. The chain combines TRBV6-5 with TRBJ1-2; maybe TRBD1 (5 bases). Germline values: CDR1 MNHEY, CDR2 SVGAGI. V was clipped by 5 bases and J by 4 bases, with 17 bases between them. The CDR3 spans 15 residues. The CDR3 nucleotides are TGTGCCAGCAGTCCCGGGGCGGAGGCGTCCTATGGCTACACCTTC. Residues: CASSPGAEASYGYTF.

This chain joins TRBV24-1 and TRBJ2-2; 7 nucleotides align to TRBD1. Germline lookup yields CDR1 KGHDR and CDR2 SFDVKD. The CDR3 contains 14 residues. V gave up 8 bases and J gave up 6 bases; unmatched junction bases: 8. CDR3 DNA: TGTGCCACCAAGGGGACAGCCGAGTCCGGGGAGCTGTTTTTT. It specifies CATKGTAESGELFF.

This chain uses TRBV2 with TRBJ2-7, with D uncertain. V lost 6 bases to trimming and J lost 4 bases, with 16 bases between them. The CDR3 length is 14 residues. The germline CDR1 and CDR2 sequences are SNHLY and FYNNEI. CDR3 coding DNA: TGTGCCAGCAGCACTGGTAACATCGGATACGAGCAGTACTTC. It yields the protein CASSTGNIGYEQYF.

V usage is TRBV18 and J usage is TRBJ1-2, with D maybe TRBD1 (5 bases). Per the germline V gene, CDR1 is KGHSH and CDR2 is LQKENI. Trimming cost V 8 bases and J 4 bases, with 14 bases left between them. The CDR3 is 13 amino acids. CDR3 loop: CASRRDGSYGYTF. The CDR3 DNA sequence: TGTGCCAGCAGAAGGGACGGGTCCTATGGCTACACCTTC. Looking up the rest from reference TRBV18 and TRBJ1-2 gives the full variable domain: NAGVMQNPRHLVRRRGQEARLRCSPMKGHSHVYWYRQLPEEGLKFMVYLQKENIIDESGMPKERFSAEFPKEGPSILRIQQVVRGDSAAYFCASRRDGSYGYTFGSGTRLTVV.

CDR3 loop: CASSPNGQNTEAFF. The CDR3 bases are TGTGCCAGCAGCCCCAACGGGCAGAACACTGAAGCTTTCTTT. The chain combines TRBV5-6 with TRBJ1-1; no clear D gene. Trimming left V 4 bases short and J 1 base short, with 11 bases between. This CDR3 region has 14 residues. Germline CDR1 reads SGHDT; CDR2 reads YYEEEE.

The rearrangement links TRBV18 to TRBJ1-5, with 9 positions matching TRBD1. CDR1 and CDR2 from the germline V gene are KGHSH and LQKENI. This CDR3 contains 14 residues. With V trimmed by 6 bases and J by 5 bases, 5 bases remained unmatched. Written as DNA, the CDR3 is TGTGCCAGCTCCCCGGGACAGGGTGATCAGCCCCAGCATTTT. Its protein is CASSPGQGDQPQHF.

This chain connects TRBV27 to TRBJ2-5, with D hard to call. The V end lost 5 bases, the J end lost 5 bases, and 12 bases lay between the germline ends. CDR3 length equals 13 residues. Germline CDR1 reads MNHEY; CDR2 reads SMNVEV (reference sequence). The CDR3 protein is CASSPDWGETQYF. In DNA form, the CDR3 reads TGTGCCAGCAGTCCTGACTGGGGTGAGACCCAGTACTTC.

The V gene is TRBV3-1 (or the pseudogene TRBV3-2), the J gene TRBJ2-3; D is unclear. The CDR3 loop spans 13 amino acids. V was cut by 1 base and J by 5 bases, with 7 bases left in between. CDR1 is LGHDT, CDR2 YNNKEL, per germline (reference sequence). The chain's CDR3 is CASSQVSGDTQYF. The CDR3 nucleotides are TGTGCCAGCAGCCAAGTATCTGGAGATACGCAGTATTTT.

The V gene is TRBV18, the J gene TRBJ1-1; D gene ambiguous. Trimming shortened V by 2 bases and J by 0 bases, and 16 bases separated the two germline ends. Germline CDR1 is KGHSH and CDR2 is LQKENI. The CDR3 runs to 17 residues. This CDR3 reads CASSPRLVESMNTEAFF. The CDR3 nucleotides are TGTGCCAGCTCACCAAGGCTAGTGGAATCCATGAACACTGAAGCTTTCTTT.

V gene TRBV7-9 combines with J gene TRBJ2-5; 10 bases align to TRBD2. V lost 5 bases, J lost 1 base, and 10 bases stayed unmatched. Looked up from germline, CDR1 is SEHNR and CDR2 is FQNEAQ (reference sequence). The CDR3 has 17 amino acids. CDR3 in amino acids: CASSPAIAGGFQETQYF. In DNA, the CDR3 is TGTGCCAGCAGCCCTGCGATAGCGGGGGGCTTCCAAGAGACCCAGTACTTC.

The chain carries TRBV28 and TRBJ1-2, with TRBD1 identical over 12 bases. Germline values: CDR1 MDHEN, CDR2 SYDVKM. The CDR3 is made up of 16 amino acids. The ends lost 5 bases at V and 3 bases at J; junction bases unmatched: 7. The CDR3 protein is CASSLSGTGGDYGYTF. The DNA for the CDR3 is TGTGCCAGCAGTCTCTCCGGGACAGGGGGCGACTATGGCTACACCTTC.

This chain links TRBV24-1 with TRBJ1-2; D might be TRBD1 (5 bases). Trimming stripped 3 bases from V and 6 bases from J, with 7 bases between. In germline, CDR1 is KGHDR, CDR2 SFDVKD. This CDR3 spans 12 amino acids. CDR3 loop: CATSDPGDGYTF. CDR3 coding DNA: TGTGCCACCAGTGATCCGGGGGATGGCTACACCTTC.

CDR3 nucleotides: TGTGCCATCAGTGGGGAGGTTCCGGGGACGACTAACTATGGCTACACCTTC. This gives the protein CAISGEVPGTTNYGYTF. The chain is built from TRBV10-3 and TRBJ1-2; D is perhaps TRBD1 (5 bases). CDR3 size: 17 residues. Trimming pared 4 bases from V and 0 bases from J, leaving 18 bases between. CDR1 is ENHRY and CDR2 is SYGVKD in the germline V gene.

The rearrangement uses TRBV27 and TRBJ1-4; maybe TRBD1 (5 bases). CDR3 length equals 13 residues. Trimming shortened V by 8 bases and J by 8 bases, and 15 bases separated the two germline ends. Germline CDR1 is MNHEY and CDR2 is SMNVEV (reference sequence). CDR3 amino acids: CASGGNGREKLFF. For the CDR3, the DNA is TGTGCCAGCGGGGGAAACGGTAGAGAAAAACTGTTTTTT. Full variable domain (missing parts from reference TRBV27 and TRBJ1-4): EAQVTQNPRYLITVTGKKLTVTCSQNMNHEYMSWYRQDPGLGLRQIYYSMNVEVTDKGDVPEGYKVSRKEKRNFPLILESPSPNQTSLYFCASGGNGREKLFFGSGTQLSVL.

This clone was seen a handful of times. V gene TRBV11-2 combines with J gene TRBJ2-7, with D perhaps matching TRBD1 or TRBD2 (6 bases each). Germline CDR1 SGHAT, CDR2 FQNNGV. Between the trimmed V and J ends, which lost 5 bases and 5 bases, there was a span of 22 bases. The CDR3 length is 16 residues. This CDR3 is CASSLLYPGARDEQYF. In nucleotides, the CDR3 is TGTGCCAGCAGCCTTTTATACCCGGGGGCGCGGGACGAGCAGTACTTC. Based on the CDR3 plus reference TRBV11-2 and TRBJ2-7, the full variable domain is EAGVAQSPRYKIIEKRQSVAFWCNPISGHATLYWYQQILGQGPKLLIQFQNNGVVDDSQLPKDRFSAERLKGVDSTLKIQPAKLEDSAVYLCASSLLYPGARDEQYFGPGTRLTVT.

The chain carries TRBV19 and TRBJ2-7; weak D call: TRBD1 (5 bases). The CDR3 totals 13 residues. V lost 11 bases and J lost 3, with 17 bases in between. CDR1 and CDR2 from the germline V gene are LNHDA and SQIVND (reference sequence). CDR3 protein: CAAPTTGRYEQYV. The CDR3 DNA sequence: TGTGCCGCTCCAACCACAGGCCGCTACGAGCAGTACGTC.

The rearrangement uses TRBV28 and TRBJ2-7; no clear D gene. Trimming cost V 6 bases and J 4 bases, with 10 bases left between them. The CDR3 has 12 amino acids. The V gene's germline CDR1 is MDHEN and CDR2 SYDVKM. CDR3 DNA: TGTGCCAGCAGCCCTCTGGCTTACGAGCAGTACTTC. Protein sequence: CASSPLAYEQYF.

The count of this clone is one. The CDR3 protein is CASSLAGAARTSYNEQFF. CDR3 DNA: TGCGCCAGCAGCTTGGCCGGGGCCGCCAGGACTAGCTACAATGAGCAGTTCTTC. This chain connects TRBV5-1 to TRBJ2-1; 7 bases align to TRBD2. Germline-derived CDR1 and CDR2 are SGHRS and YFSETQ. This CDR3 has 18 residues. The V gene end was trimmed by 0 bases and the J gene end by 3 bases; junction bases not matched to a gene: 12.

This sequence joins TRBV19 and TRBJ1-2; D is uncertain. The CDR3 sequence is 14 residues long. Trimming took 3 bases from V and 4 from J, leaving 12 bases between them. CDR1 is LNHDA and CDR2 is SQIVND in the germline V gene (reference sequence). This CDR3 is CASSMRHSFYGYTF. The CDR3 region has the DNA TGTGCCAGTAGTATGAGGCACTCTTTCTATGGCTACACCTTC.

The chain employs TRBV6-5 and TRBJ2-7; 8 nucleotides line up with TRBD1. V lost 2 bases and J lost 3; bases outside the gene matches: 3. Germline CDR1 and CDR2: MNHEY and SVGAGI. This CDR3 contains 14 residues. In DNA, the CDR3 is TGTGCCAGCAGTTACGGACAGGGTGACTACGAGCAGTACGTC. It yields the protein CASSYGQGDYEQYV.

V and J are TRBV7-3 and TRBJ1-4, with unresolved D. The germline V gene encodes CDR1 SGHTA and CDR2 FQGTGA. The CDR3 length is 13 residues. Deletions cut 3 bases from V and 10 bases from J, with 12 bases between. CDR3 protein: CASSLNTGGKLFF. The CDR3 DNA reads as TGTGCCAGCAGCTTGAATACGGGTGGAAAACTGTTTTTT.

This chain joins TRBV6-5 and TRBJ1-3; a possible D gene is TRBD1 (6 bases). CDR1 is MNHEY, CDR2 SVGAGI, per germline. The V gene lost 2 bases and the J gene lost 3 bases, with 14 bases spanning the gap. This CDR3 has 16 amino acids. In nucleotides, the CDR3 is TGTGCCAGCAGTTACGACGCGGGGGCTGGTGGAAACACCATATATTTT. It encodes CASSYDAGAGGNTIYF.

The chain employs TRBV9 and TRBJ2-5; 7 nucleotides align to TRBD1. Germline lookup yields CDR1 SGDLS and CDR2 YYNGEE. The CDR3 extends over 14 amino acids. V lost 4 bases, J lost 3 bases, and 6 bases stayed unmatched. The CDR3 sequence is CASSKGQTEETQYF. The CDR3 nucleotides read TGTGCCAGCAGCAAGGGACAGACGGAAGAGACCCAGTACTTC.

The chain uses TRBV6-2 or TRBV6-3 and TRBJ1-5; D possibly corresponds to TRBD1 (5 bases). The CDR3 runs 17 residues. Germline V gene data show CDR1 as MNHEY and CDR2 as SVGEGT. V gave up 2 bases and J gave up 3 bases, with 17 bases separating them. CDR3 sequence (DNA): TGTGCCAGCAGTTACGCAAAAGGCGGGGCCCCCAATCAGCCCCAGCATTTT. Residues: CASSYAKGGAPNQPQHF.

The rearrangement joins TRBV5-1 to TRBJ2-1; D is ambiguous. Germline V CDR1 and CDR2: SGHRS, YFSETQ. V lost 1 base and J lost 7, with 15 bases in between. The CDR3 spans 15 residues. The DNA for the CDR3 is TGCGCCAGCAGCTTGATTGGGGTCCCATCAAATGAGCAGTTCTTC. Protein: CASSLIGVPSNEQFF.

The J gene is TRBJ2-3, the V gene TRBV4-2; 10 bases are a match to TRBD2. Looked up from germline, CDR1 is LGHNA and CDR2 is YNFKEQ. J gave up 5 bases and V 6 bases, and 8 bases lay outside the gene matches. This CDR3 comprises 15 residues. CDR3 loop: CASSHPSGGGDTQYF. In DNA form, the CDR3 reads TGTGCCAGCAGTCATCCTAGCGGGGGCGGAGATACGCAGTATTTT.

The sample holds one count of this clone. The DNA for the CDR3 is TGTGCCAGCAGCCGCGGACAGAACGACAATGAGCAGTTCTTC. Protein: CASSRGQNDNEQFF. The chain joins TRBV11-3 to TRBJ2-1; TRBD1 is a possible D gene (6 bases). The CDR3 runs 14 residues. The V end was cut by 5 bases, the J end by 5 bases, with 13 bases between. Germline V CDR1 and CDR2: SGHNT, YENEEA.

The chain has TRBV10-3 and TRBJ1-6, with TRBD1 as a possible D gene (5 bases). CDR1 ENHRY and CDR2 SYGVKD come from the germline V gene. Deletions cut 8 bases from V and 4 bases from J, with 12 bases between. CDR3 size: 14 residues. CDR3 sequence (DNA): TGTGCCATCTCCGGGGCTCGGTATAATTCACCCCTCCACTTT. Its protein product is CAISGARYNSPLHF.

The V gene is TRBV6-4, the J gene TRBJ1-2; TRBD1 agrees at 7 bases. The V gene end was trimmed by 5 bases and the J gene end by 4 bases; junction bases not matched to a gene: 10. CDR3 length: 15 residues. The germline CDR1 and CDR2 sequences are MRHNA and SNTAGT. CDR3 sequence reads: CASSSNRGEGYGYTF. The CDR3 coding sequence is TGTGCCAGCAGTTCCAACAGGGGAGAGGGCTATGGCTACACCTTC.

The rearrangement uses TRBV29-1 and TRBJ1-1, with D possibly being TRBD1 (6 bases). There are 15 residues in the CDR3. V was cut by 6 bases and J by 5 bases, with 22 bases left in between. Per germline, CDR1 SQVTM and CDR2 ANQGSEA. The DNA for the CDR3 is TGCAGCGTCATTCGGGCAGGGGAGTTACTGACTGAAGCTTTCTTT. It encodes CSVIRAGELLTEAFF.